This TCR beta chain was recorded in a study of T cells in Graves' hyperthyroidism and ophthalmopathy. This clonotype has a count of ten or more. Its antigen is as yet unknown. Regarding the study as a whole: Researchers found most expanded thyroid clonotypes above 0.001 in blood as well. It was a median approximately 7.1 months before onset that the model predicted ophthalmopathy.

Diagnosing involved the use of clinical symptoms, serum thyroxine and TRAb, thyroid ultrasound and orbital computed tomography. TCR beta CDR3 regions were amplified from RNA transcripts. HTBI primers were used for first-round RT-PCR of the TCR CDR3. TCRdb fed the multiplex PCR reads into MiXCR, producing one record per CDR3 protein. The data hold 400,000 or so distinct CDR3 sequences, with 15% observed a single time. The clonotype originates from a woman aged 60 to 75 with Graves' ophthalmopathy. Sequencing input: blood.

CDR3 nucleotide sequence: TGTGCCTGGAGTGTAGTCGGCGCGAGTCCCTACGAGCAGTACTTC. Amino acids: CAWSVVGASPYEQYF. The genes are TRBV30 and TRBJ2-7; D gene uncertain. CDR1 is GTSNPN, CDR2 SVGIG, per germline (reference sequence). This CDR3 has 15 amino acids. Deletions cut 0 bases from V and 2 bases from J, with 14 bases between.